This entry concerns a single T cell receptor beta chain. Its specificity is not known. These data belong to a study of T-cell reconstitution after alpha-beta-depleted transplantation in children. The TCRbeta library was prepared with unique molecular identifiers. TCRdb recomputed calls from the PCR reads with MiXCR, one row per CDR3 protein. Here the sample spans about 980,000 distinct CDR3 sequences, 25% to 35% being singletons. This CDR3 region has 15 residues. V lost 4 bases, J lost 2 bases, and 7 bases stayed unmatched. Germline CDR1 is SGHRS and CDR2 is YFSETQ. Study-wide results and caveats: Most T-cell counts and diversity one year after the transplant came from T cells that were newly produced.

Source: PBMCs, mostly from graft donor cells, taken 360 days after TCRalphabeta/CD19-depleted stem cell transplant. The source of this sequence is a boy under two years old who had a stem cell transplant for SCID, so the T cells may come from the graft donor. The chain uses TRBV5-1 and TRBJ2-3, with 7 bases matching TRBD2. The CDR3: CASSPHLADTDTQYF. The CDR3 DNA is TGCGCCAGCAGCCCGCACCTAGCGGACACAGATACGCAGTATTTT.